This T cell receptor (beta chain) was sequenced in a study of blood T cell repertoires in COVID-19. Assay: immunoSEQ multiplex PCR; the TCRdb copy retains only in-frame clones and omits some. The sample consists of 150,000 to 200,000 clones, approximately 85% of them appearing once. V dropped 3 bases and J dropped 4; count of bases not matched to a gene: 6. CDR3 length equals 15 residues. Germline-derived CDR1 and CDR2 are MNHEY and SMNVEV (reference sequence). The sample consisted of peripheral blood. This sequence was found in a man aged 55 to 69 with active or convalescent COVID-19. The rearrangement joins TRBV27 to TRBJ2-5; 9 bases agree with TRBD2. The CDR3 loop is CASSFSLAGIETQYF. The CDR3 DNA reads TGTGCCAGCAGTTTTAGCCTAGCGGGAATAGAGACCCAGTACTTC.